Presented here are 21 T cell receptor beta chains from one specimen sequenced in a study of blood T cells in healthy people across ages. Through a sample-barcoded 5' primer and a J-beta primer mix, a second PCR was run for 7 to 11 cycles. TCRdb redid the calling of the 5' RACE reads with MiXCR, one entry per CDR3 protein. The sample contains 1.4 million or so distinct CDR3 sequences, roughly two fifths of which appear only once. Sequencing used blood. The source of these receptors is a woman between 18 and 29 years old in good health.

This rearrangement joins TRBV2 to TRBJ1-1; TRBD1 matches 7 bases. The V gene end was trimmed by 6 bases and the J gene end by 0 bases; junction bases not matched to a gene: 4. Looked up from germline, CDR1 is SNHLY and CDR2 is FYNNEI. This CDR3 is built from 14 residues. This CDR3 reads CASRQDRVNTEAFF. The CDR3 region has the DNA TGTGCCAGCAGACAAGACAGGGTGAACACTGAAGCTTTCTTT. Using reference TRBV2 and TRBJ1-1 for the parts outside the CDR3, the full variable domain is EPEVTQTPSHQVTQMGQEVILRCVPISNHLYFYWYRQILGQKVEFLVSFYNNEISEKSEIFDDQFSVERPDGSNFTLKIRSTKLEDSAMYFCASRQDRVNTEAFFGQGTRLTVV.

This clonotype was seen more than once but under ten times. The rearrangement joins TRBV20-1 to TRBJ2-3; D gene uncertain. Germline assignment: CDR1 DFQATT and CDR2 SNEGSKA (reference sequence). V was cut by 3 bases and J by 4 bases, with 5 bases left in between. CDR3 length: 11 residues. CDR3 nucleotide sequence: TGCAGTGCTAGTTTCGCAGATACGCAGTATTTT. Protein: CSASFADTQYF.

The V gene is TRBV15, the J gene TRBJ2-1, with TRBD2 identical over 13 bases. Looked up from germline, CDR1 is LNHNV and CDR2 is YYDKDF (reference sequence). This CDR3 contains 17 residues. V shed 3 bases, J shed 4 bases, and the junction held 6 bases outside the gene matches. The CDR3 region has the DNA TGTGCCACCAGCAGGTCAAGGACTAGCGGGGGATACAATGAGCAGTTCTTC. Translated: CATSRSRTSGGYNEQFF. Variable domain in full (rest from reference TRBV15 and TRBJ2-1): DAMVIQNPRYQVTQFGKPVTLSCSQTLNHNVMYWYQQKSSQAPKLLFHYYDKDFNNEADTPDNFQSRRPNTSFCFLDIRSPGLGDTAMYLCATSRSRTSGGYNEQFFGPGTRLTVL.

The CDR3 protein is CSVPRQGTHEQYF. The CDR3 nucleotides read TGCAGCGTCCCCCGACAGGGTACCCACGAGCAGTACTTC. This chain links TRBV29-1 with TRBJ2-7; 7 bases line up with TRBD1. This CDR3 contains 13 residues. CDR1 SQVTM and CDR2 ANQGSEA come from the germline V gene. The junction had 10 bases not matched to a gene; V was cut back by 6 bases and J by 5 bases.

This chain links TRBV4-1 with TRBJ2-7, with unresolved D. The germline CDR1 and CDR2 sequences are MGHRA and YSYEKL. The CDR3 contains 17 residues. V lost 0 bases to trimming and J lost 5 bases, with 20 bases between them. The CDR3 DNA reads TGCGCCAGCAGCCAAGATATCGTTCAAGCCGGTCGGCACGAGCAGTACTTC. This translates into CASSQDIVQAGRHEQYF.

V usage is TRBV4-3 and J usage is TRBJ1-4; D is unresolved. Trimming took 0 bases from V and 4 from J, leaving 12 bases between them. Germline V gene data show CDR1 as LGHNA and CDR2 as YSLEER. The length of the CDR3 is 16 residues. CDR3 loop: CASSQDWVGINEKLFF. The CDR3 DNA reads as TGCGCCAGCAGCCAAGATTGGGTGGGAATTAATGAAAAACTGTTTTTT.

The V and J genes are TRBV5-5 and TRBJ2-7; the match to TRBD1 covers 8 bases. Germline CDR1 SGHKS, CDR2 YYEKEE (reference sequence). CDR3 length: 16 residues. With V trimmed by 0 bases and J by 7 bases, 12 bases remained unmatched. The CDR3 loop reads CASSLVGQGLIGEQYF. CDR3 sequence (DNA): TGTGCCAGCAGCTTGGTAGGACAGGGTTTAATAGGTGAGCAGTACTTC.

This chain uses TRBV9 with TRBJ2-1; TRBD2 matches 8 bases. The CDR3 is made up of 14 amino acids. Looked up from germline, CDR1 is SGDLS and CDR2 is YYNGEE. Losses at the gene ends were 2 bases for V and 7 bases for J; bases not matched to a gene: 5. The CDR3 protein is CASSVGGGFNEQFF. In nucleotides, the CDR3 is TGTGCCAGCAGCGTTGGCGGGGGGTTTAATGAGCAGTTCTTC.

This clonotype was recorded a few times. The chain has TRBV2 and TRBJ2-2, with D perhaps being TRBD1 or TRBD2 (5 bases each). Germline V CDR1 and CDR2: SNHLY, FYNNEI. CDR3 length: 14 amino acids. Trimming cost V 4 bases and J 4 bases, with 10 bases left between them. CDR3 region: CASSVLGGTGELFF. CDR3 bases: TGTGCCAGCAGTGTCCTTGGGGGCACCGGGGAGCTGTTTTTT.

J is TRBJ2-1 and V is TRBV20-1; the D is unclear. V was clipped by 6 bases and J by 0 bases, with 15 bases between them. The CDR3 runs 15 residues. Germline loops: CDR1 DFQATT, CDR2 SNEGSKA (reference sequence). CDR3 amino acids: CSAAVLLSSYNEQFF. The CDR3 DNA follows: TGCAGTGCCGCGGTACTTCTGAGCTCCTACAATGAGCAGTTCTTC.

This clonotype came up many times. DNA of the CDR3: TGTGCCAGCAGTAAGACTAGATCCGCGGATACGCAGTATTTT. It codes for CASSKTRSADTQYF. This chain connects TRBV6-2 or TRBV6-3 to TRBJ2-3; the D gene is possibly TRBD2 (6 bases). This CDR3 contains 14 residues. From germline, CDR1 is MNHEY and CDR2 SVGEGT. V lost 5 bases to trimming and J lost 6 bases, with 15 bases between them.

The sample holds a few counts of this clonotype. This chain joins TRBV6-2 or TRBV6-3 and TRBJ1-5; D gene uncertain. CDR3 length equals 13 residues. Looked up from germline, CDR1 is MNHEY and CDR2 is SVGEGT. V was clipped by 6 bases and J by 0 bases, with 6 bases between them. CDR3 loop: CASSHNSNQPQHF. The CDR3 coding sequence is TGTGCCAGCAGCCACAATAGCAATCAGCCCCAGCATTTT.

This clonotype was found a few times. The chain employs TRBV20-1 and TRBJ2-5; D call uncertain. The CDR3 has 11 residues. Germline CDR1 and CDR2: DFQATT and SNEGSKA (reference sequence). Trimming took 7 bases from V and 0 from J, leaving 6 bases between them. The CDR3 coding sequence is TGCAGTGGGGTATACCAAGAGACCCAGTACTTC. It translates to CSGVYQETQYF.

The table lists this clonotype with a few counts. A much more abundant neighbour one base away suggests this may be a read error. The chain carries TRBV6-6 and TRBJ2-5, with D hard to call. With the DNA end fitting TRBJ2-7 better, the J assignment may be wrong. The CDR3 extends over 12 amino acids. CDR1 MNHNY and CDR2 SVGAGI come from the germline V gene (reference sequence). Here the CDR3 DNA reads TGTGCCAGCAGTTACAGGACCTACGAGCAGTACTTC. Translated: CASSYRTYEQYF.

Only a few counts were recorded for this clonotype. The rearrangement joins TRBV4-3 to TRBJ2-5; D may match TRBD1 or TRBD2 (5 bases each). Trimming cost V 0 bases and J 5 bases, with 10 bases left between them. Germline V gives CDR1 LGHNA, CDR2 YSLEER. The CDR3 runs to 14 residues. Here the CDR3 reads CASSQEPGTETQYF. The CDR3 nucleotides are TGCGCCAGCAGCCAAGAACCGGGGACGGAGACCCAGTACTTC.

This chain uses TRBV20-1 with TRBJ2-1; D uncertain. CDR3 length: 13 residues. Trimming shortened V by 0 bases and J by 3 bases, and 6 bases separated the two germline ends. Germline loops: CDR1 DFQATT, CDR2 SNEGSKA (reference sequence). The CDR3 sequence is CSARDPVYNEQFF. In nucleotides, the CDR3 is TGCAGTGCTAGAGATCCGGTCTACAATGAGCAGTTCTTC.

The genes are TRBV2 and TRBJ2-1; 9 bases match TRBD2. The CDR3 runs 14 residues. Germline-derived CDR1 and CDR2 are SNHLY and FYNNEI. The V and J ends lost 8 bases and 9 bases, in that order; junction bases with no gene match: 11. The CDR3 is CASCRGGAESEQFF. The CDR3 DNA is TGTGCCAGCTGCCGCGGGGGGGCCGAGTCTGAGCAGTTCTTC. The variable domain in full, with the rest retrieved from reference TRBV2 and TRBJ2-1, is EPEVTQTPSHQVTQMGQEVILRCVPISNHLYFYWYRQILGQKVEFLVSFYNNEISEKSEIFDDQFSVERPDGSNFTLKIRSTKLEDSAMYFCASCRGGAESEQFFGPGTRLTVL.

A remark on this clonotype: The junction departs from the called germline gene at one end, perhaps through a read error. The chain joins TRBV9 to TRBJ2-6; no reliable D call. The CDR3 has 18 amino acids. Germline V gene lookup returns CDR1 SGDLS and CDR2 YYNGEE. CDR3 coding DNA: TGCGCCAGCAGCGTGACATATTCTACCTCTGGTGAGGCCAACGTCCTGACTTTC. As protein: CASSVTYSTSGEANVLTF.

The table lists this clonotype with a few counts. The genes are TRBV7-9 and TRBJ2-4; D is unclear. Trimming took 7 bases from V and 4 from J, leaving 11 bases between them. The CDR3 extends over 13 amino acids. Germline CDR1 and CDR2: SEHNR and FQNEAQ (reference sequence). The CDR3 protein is CASNPQTKNIQYF. CDR3 coding DNA: TGTGCCAGCAACCCGCAGACAAAAAACATTCAGTACTTC.

CDR3 region: CASSLLTGGTEAFF. The CDR3 coding sequence is TGTGCCAGCAGCCTACTGACAGGGGGCACTGAAGCTTTCTTT. The rearrangement joins TRBV11-2 to TRBJ1-1; TRBD1 matches at 9 bases. Losses at the gene ends were 5 bases for V and 4 bases for J; bases not matched to a gene: 5. The germline CDR1 and CDR2 sequences are SGHAT and FQNNGV. The CDR3 is 14 amino acids.

This clonotype has more than one count but fewer than ten. This sequence joins TRBV12-3 or TRBV12-4 and TRBJ2-1; 9 positions agree with TRBD2. J gave up 7 bases and V 6 bases, and 7 bases lay outside the gene matches. The CDR3 loop spans 14 amino acids. The CDR3 loop is CASRKRTSANEQFF. The CDR3 region has the DNA TGTGCCAGCAGAAAAAGGACTAGCGCTAATGAGCAGTTCTTC.